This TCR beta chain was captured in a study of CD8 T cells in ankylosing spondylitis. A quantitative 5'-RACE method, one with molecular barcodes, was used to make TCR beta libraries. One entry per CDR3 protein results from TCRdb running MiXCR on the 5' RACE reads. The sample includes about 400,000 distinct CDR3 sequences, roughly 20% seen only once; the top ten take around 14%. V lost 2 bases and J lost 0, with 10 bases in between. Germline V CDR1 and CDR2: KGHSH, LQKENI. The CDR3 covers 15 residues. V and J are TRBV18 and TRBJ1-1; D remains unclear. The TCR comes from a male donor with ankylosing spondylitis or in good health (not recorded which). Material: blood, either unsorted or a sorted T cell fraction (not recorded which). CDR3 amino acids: CASSPSVRMNTEAFF. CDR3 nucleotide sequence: TGTGCCAGCTCACCAAGTGTCCGGATGAACACTGAAGCTTTCTTT. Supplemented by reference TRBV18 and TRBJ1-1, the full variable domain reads NAGVMQNPRHLVRRRGQEARLRCSPMKGHSHVYWYRQLPEEGLKFMVYLQKENIIDESGMPKERFSAEFPKEGPSILRIQQVVRGDSAAYFCASSPSVRMNTEAFFGQGTRLTVV.